The 18 T cell receptor beta chains reported below all come from one sample, sequenced in a study of blood T cell repertoires in COVID-19. Data came from immunoSEQ multiplex PCR; TCRdb stores just in-frame clones and leaves some out. The table lists about 70,000 clones, 81% of them singletons. Sequenced material: peripheral blood. These receptors originate from a woman in her 70s with acute or convalescent COVID-19.

The chain recombines TRBV19 with TRBJ1-2; no clear D gene. The CDR3 covers 11 residues. Germline V CDR1 and CDR2: LNHDA, SQIVND (reference sequence). Trimming left V 9 bases short and J 6 bases short, with 11 bases between. The CDR3 is CASGDRHGYTF. The CDR3 DNA sequence: TGTGCCAGCGGAGACCGGCATGGCTACACCTTC.

The chain employs TRBV7-9 and TRBJ1-5; no firm D call. The germline CDR1 and CDR2 sequences are SEHNR and FQNEAQ (reference sequence). V dropped 0 bases and J dropped 5 bases, with 14 bases sitting between them. The CDR3 extends over 16 amino acids. The CDR3 region is CASSLAGRGGDQPQHF. The CDR3 nucleotides are TGTGCCAGCAGCTTAGCGGGTCGGGGTGGGGATCAGCCCCAGCATTTT.

This chain links TRBV2 with TRBJ2-3; D perhaps matches TRBD1 (6 bases). The CDR3 length is 15 residues. Trimming cost V 5 bases and J 4 bases, with 16 bases left between them. The germline V gene encodes CDR1 SNHLY and CDR2 FYNNEI. The CDR3 bases are TGTGCCAGCAGTATACAGGGTCGGTCATCAGATACGCAGTATTTT. This codes for CASSIQGRSSDTQYF.

This chain joins TRBV28 and TRBJ2-7; 8 bases are shared with TRBD1. CDR1 and CDR2 (germline): MDHEN, SYDVKM. The V segment lost 3 bases and the J segment 5 bases; nucleotides outside the gene matches: 9. This CDR3 region has 15 residues. The CDR3 spells CASSFQKGQANEQYF. The CDR3 DNA is TGTGCCAGCAGTTTTCAGAAGGGACAGGCAAACGAGCAGTACTTC.

Only one count was recorded for this clone. J is TRBJ1-2 and V is TRBV5-4, with 7 bases aligning to TRBD1. This CDR3 spans 16 amino acids. V dropped 0 bases and J dropped 2; count of bases not matched to a gene: 7. The germline CDR1 and CDR2 sequences are SGHNT and YYREEE (reference sequence). In DNA form, the CDR3 reads TGTGCCAGCAGCTTGGGGGGACAGACTTTAAACTATGGCTACACCTTC. Amino acid sequence: CASSLGGQTLNYGYTF.

V usage is TRBV3-1 (or the pseudogene TRBV3-2) and J usage is TRBJ2-1; D perhaps matches TRBD1 (7 bases). The ends were cut back, 5 bases at V and 7 bases at J, with 18 bases in the middle. The germline V gene encodes CDR1 LGHDT and CDR2 YNNKEL (reference sequence). There are 15 residues in the CDR3. As DNA, the CDR3 is TGTGCCAGCAGCTCCCGAGGAGGGGGCAGAAATGAGCAGTTCTTC. It encodes CASSSRGGGRNEQFF.

The V and J genes are TRBV3-1 (or the pseudogene TRBV3-2) and TRBJ2-5; TRBD2 agrees at 10 bases. Germline loops: CDR1 LGHDT, CDR2 YNNKEL (reference sequence). The V segment lost 3 bases and the J segment 5 bases; nucleotides outside the gene matches: 6. The CDR3 totals 15 residues. CDR3 residues: CASSQASGSLETQYF. The CDR3 DNA reads TGTGCCAGCAGCCAGGCTAGCGGGAGTTTGGAGACCCAGTACTTC.

A few counts support this clone. The genes are TRBV28 and TRBJ1-6, with a possible D match to TRBD1 (6 bases). The germline gives CDR1 MDHEN, CDR2 SYDVKM. The CDR3 has 16 residues. Trimming pared 4 bases from V and 5 bases from J, leaving 15 bases between. The CDR3 coding sequence is TGTGCCAGCAGTTCGCGGGGGCCCTCTCATAATTCACCCCTCCACTTT. Translating gives CASSSRGPSHNSPLHF.

The rearrangement links TRBV30 to TRBJ2-6, with TRBD1 identical over 7 bases. This CDR3 comprises 18 residues. V dropped 3 bases and J dropped 0; count of bases not matched to a gene: 11. Germline V gives CDR1 GTSNPN, CDR2 SVGIG (reference sequence). This CDR3 is CAWRRRRTGNSGANVLTF. In DNA form, the CDR3 reads TGTGCCTGGAGACGGAGGAGGACAGGCAACTCTGGGGCCAACGTCCTGACTTTC.

This clone has just one count. The CDR3 bases are TGTGCCAGCAGTCTAATAAGCGGGGAGCCCCAGCATTTT. This encodes CASSLISGEPQHF. The rearrangement joins TRBV6-5 to TRBJ1-5, with D uncertain. The CDR3 spans 13 residues. Trimming pared 5 bases from V and 8 bases from J, leaving 13 bases between. CDR1 and CDR2 (germline): MNHEY, SVGAGI.

The rearrangement links TRBV15 to TRBJ1-1, with D maybe TRBD1 (5 bases). The CDR3 contains 14 residues. Trimming took 1 base from V and 1 from J, leaving 7 bases between them. Per germline, CDR1 LNHNV and CDR2 YYDKDF (reference sequence). Here the CDR3 reads CATSRGGGNTEAFF. Here the CDR3 DNA reads TGTGCCACCAGCAGAGGGGGGGGGAACACTGAAGCTTTCTTT.

The chain joins TRBV5-6 to TRBJ2-3; TRBD2 matches 14 bases. V lost 4 bases and J lost 4; bases outside the gene matches: 5. CDR1 is SGHDT, CDR2 YYEEEE, per germline. The CDR3 is made up of 16 amino acids. CDR3 in DNA: TGTGCCAGCAGCCTGGGACTAGCGGGGGCCTCAGATACGCAGTATTTT. It yields the protein CASSLGLAGASDTQYF.

The chain is built from TRBV7-8 and TRBJ2-3; 8 bases are a match to TRBD2. The length of the CDR3 is 16 residues. Losses at the gene ends were 5 bases for V and 2 bases for J; bases not matched to a gene: 9. CDR1 and CDR2 from the germline V gene are SGHVS and FQNEAQ. The CDR3: CASSPAWRGDTDTQYF. The DNA of the CDR3 is TGTGCCAGCAGCCCTGCGTGGCGGGGGGACACAGATACGCAGTATTTT.

This rearrangement joins TRBV29-1 to TRBJ1-2; D is possibly TRBD1 (5 bases). From germline, CDR1 is SQVTM and CDR2 ANQGSEA. Trimming cost V 1 base and J 1 base, with 10 bases left between them. The CDR3 runs to 14 residues. The CDR3 nucleotides are TGCAGCGTTGAAGCTCCCAGGGATAACTATGGCTACACCTTC. It translates to CSVEAPRDNYGYTF.

The count of this clone is one. V and J are TRBV30 and TRBJ2-3; D gene unclear. The germline gives CDR1 GTSNPN, CDR2 SVGIG (reference sequence). This CDR3 spans 11 amino acids. V lost 0 bases to trimming and J lost 10 bases, with 8 bases between them. The CDR3 spells CAWSVPVAQYF. The CDR3 bases are TGTGCCTGGAGTGTCCCAGTGGCGCAGTATTTT.

V usage is TRBV30 and J usage is TRBJ2-1; D is unresolved. V was trimmed by 4 bases and J by 5 bases, leaving 12 bases between them. Germline V gene lookup returns CDR1 GTSNPN and CDR2 SVGIG (reference sequence). This CDR3 has 13 residues. This chain's CDR3 is CAWTPGFHNEQFF. For the CDR3, the DNA is TGTGCCTGGACCCCCGGGTTCCACAATGAGCAGTTCTTC.

In this sample, this clone turned up a few times. The chain recombines TRBV28 with TRBJ1-5; the match to TRBD1 covers 7 bases. CDR1 is MDHEN and CDR2 is SYDVKM in the germline V gene. V shed 6 bases and J 3 bases; nucleotides not matched to a gene: 11. There are 16 residues in the CDR3. CDR3 protein: CASSLGQEGTNQPQHF. For the CDR3, the DNA is TGTGCCAGCAGCCTAGGACAGGAGGGGACCAATCAGCCCCAGCATTTT.

CDR3 sequence reads: CASSYQRKPNSPLHF. CDR3 in DNA: TGTGCCAGCAGTTACCAAAGAAAGCCTAATTCACCCCTCCACTTT. This chain links TRBV6-5 with TRBJ1-6, with D unclear. Germline V gene sequence: CDR1 MNHEY, CDR2 SVGAGI. Trimming stripped 2 bases from V and 6 bases from J, with 11 bases between. This CDR3 contains 15 residues.